This T cell receptor beta chain derives from a study of shared clonotypes between healthy human individuals. Whole-study findings and limits: Only blood was sampled; tissue repertoires likely differ.

Each of the donors was a healthy adult who was HIV-negative and had not had a recent acute infection or vaccination. When samples were unsorted, about 90 million PBMCs were used for genomic DNA. Details on this clone: Its specificity is unknown. Since a much larger clone is just one base distant, this may be a read error.

The length of the CDR3 is 15 residues. Germline V lookup: CDR1 LGHNA, CDR2 YSLEER. Some clones are missing from TCRdb's copy, which holds only in-frame ones; the method was immunoSEQ multiplex PCR. The table has about 470,000 clones, around 79% seen once. This clonotype originated in a middle-aged woman in good health. Some clones in this sample may be carry-over from other donors' samples. The gene calls are TRBV4-3 and TRBJ1-4; TRBD1 is a possible D gene (5 bases). The sequencing sample was made of PBMCs. CDR3 sequence (DNA): TGCGCCAGCAGCCAAGATACGGGACCTAATGAAAAACCGTTTTTT. It yields the protein CASSQDTGPNEKPFF.